These 29 T cell receptor beta chains came from one sample sequenced in a study of shared clonotypes between healthy human individuals. Selected positively for CCR7 and CD45RO-negative, naive CD8 cells excluded terminally differentiated effector memory CD45RA+ cells. TCRdb keeps only in-frame clones here, not all; method: immunoSEQ multiplex PCR. This sample yields 1.5 million to 2.5 million clones, of which approximately 94% are seen a single time; more than 0.9% belongs to the top ten. Sequenced sample: naive CD8+ T cells sorted from blood. Every receptor here comes from a man aged 18 to 30 in good health.

The rearrangement joins TRBV30 to TRBJ2-1; no clear D. Between the trimmed V and J ends, which lost 5 bases and 7 bases, there was a span of 12 bases. From germline, CDR1 is GTSNPN and CDR2 SVGIG (reference sequence). The CDR3 extends over 12 amino acids. CDR3 amino acids: CAWDHPGNEQFF. The CDR3, as DNA: TGTGCCTGGGACCACCCCGGGAATGAGCAGTTCTTC.

As to this clone: Other nucleotide sequences in the sample specify the same CDR3. This chain links TRBV7-9 with TRBJ2-5; no definite D call. The germline V gene encodes CDR1 SEHNR and CDR2 FQNEAQ (reference sequence). V was clipped by 3 bases and J by 1 base, with 6 bases between them. The CDR3 sequence is 13 residues long. The CDR3 spells CASSFDSQETQYF. The CDR3 region has the DNA TGTGCCAGCAGCTTCGACTCCCAAGAGACCCAGTACTTC.

CDR3 nucleotides: TGTGCCAGCAGCGCCACAGGGAATTTAGATACGCAGTATTTT. Translating it yields CASSATGNLDTQYF. J is TRBJ2-3 and V is TRBV7-3, with a tentative D call TRBD1 (6 bases). This CDR3 is 14 amino acids long. CDR1 is SGHTA, CDR2 FQGTGA, per germline. Trimming took 5 bases from V and 5 from J, leaving 14 bases between them.

The V and J genes are TRBV5-6 and TRBJ2-7; 7 positions match TRBD2. CDR1 and CDR2 (germline): SGHDT, YYEEEE. With V trimmed by 6 bases and J by 2 bases, 14 bases remained unmatched. The CDR3 is made up of 16 amino acids. CDR3 bases: TGTGCCAGCACCACCTGGGGAAATAGCGGGCCCTACGAGCAGTACTTC. Translated, it gives CASTTWGNSGPYEQYF.

The rearrangement uses TRBV11-2 and TRBJ2-1; D could derive from TRBD1 or TRBD2 (5 bases each). Germline V gene lookup returns CDR1 SGHAT and CDR2 FQNNGV. Trimming removed 6 bases from V and 3 bases from J, with 18 bases in between. The CDR3 totals 16 residues. Written as DNA, the CDR3 is TGTGCCAGCAGTTACATCCGGGACGGATTCTACAATGAGCAGTTCTTC. The encoded protein is CASSYIRDGFYNEQFF.

In this sample, this clone turned up once. The genes are TRBV5-8 and TRBJ1-3; a possible D gene is TRBD1 (6 bases). Germline values: CDR1 SGHTS, CDR2 YDEGEE. The CDR3 totals 15 residues. Trimming pared 0 bases from V and 4 bases from J, leaving 11 bases between. Here the CDR3 DNA reads TGTGCCAGCAGCTTGGATGGGGGCTCCGGAAACACCATATATTTT. This translates into CASSLDGGSGNTIYF.

The chain carries TRBV27 and TRBJ2-7; no definite D call. Germline V gene lookup returns CDR1 MNHEY and CDR2 SMNVEV (reference sequence). The CDR3 sequence is 15 residues long. Trimming left V 6 bases short and J 0 bases short, with 15 bases between. The CDR3 reads CASSPFGPSSYEQYF. For the CDR3, the DNA is TGTGCCAGCAGCCCCTTCGGCCCCAGCTCCTACGAGCAGTACTTC.

The chain couples TRBV6-5 to TRBJ1-3; D is undetermined. Germline V lookup: CDR1 MNHEY, CDR2 SVGAGI. This CDR3 spans 13 amino acids. V shed 4 bases and J shed 1 base, with 5 bases lying between them. The CDR3 protein is CASSLGSGNTIYF. For the CDR3, the DNA is TGTGCCAGCAGTTTAGGGTCTGGAAACACCATATATTTT.

This chain links TRBV10-1 with TRBJ2-3, with 8 bases identical to TRBD2. V shed 2 bases and J 5 bases; nucleotides not matched to a gene: 9. This CDR3 is built from 16 residues. Per germline, CDR1 WNHNN and CDR2 SYGVQD (reference sequence). DNA of the CDR3: TGCGCCAGCAGTGAGACGCTGACTAGCGTGGGAGATACGCAGTATTTT. It is translated as CASSETLTSVGDTQYF.

V usage is TRBV15 and J usage is TRBJ2-2; D is ambiguous. This CDR3 is built from 15 residues. Per the germline V gene, CDR1 is LNHNV and CDR2 is YYDKDF (reference sequence). The V end lost 3 bases, the J end lost 6 bases, and 14 bases lay between the germline ends. The CDR3, as DNA: TGTGCCACCAGCAGCCCGGCAGTCTGGCCCGGGGAGCTGTTTTTT. Encoded protein: CATSSPAVWPGELFF.

This chain uses TRBV19 with TRBJ1-1; no clear D. V lost 5 bases to trimming and J lost 4 bases, with 11 bases between them. CDR1 LNHDA and CDR2 SQIVND come from the germline V gene (reference sequence). This CDR3 has 13 amino acids. The CDR3 nucleotides read TGTGCCAGTAGTTACGGAGAGAGCACTGAAGCTTTCTTT. It is translated as CASSYGESTEAFF.

This chain uses TRBV27 with TRBJ1-2; D might be TRBD1 (6 bases). Trimming took 5 bases from V and 5 from J, leaving 15 bases between them. The CDR3 runs to 14 residues. Germline-derived CDR1 and CDR2 are MNHEY and SMNVEV (reference sequence). The CDR3 DNA is TGTGCCAGCAGTCCTACCGGGACATTGTATGGCTACACCTTC. Translated, it gives CASSPTGTLYGYTF.

The chain combines TRBV7-9 with TRBJ2-1; D gene unclear. CDR1 and CDR2 (germline): SEHNR, FQNEAQ (reference sequence). Trimming shortened V by 4 bases and J by 8 bases, and 9 bases separated the two germline ends. The CDR3 spans 12 residues. The CDR3 loop reads CASSSVVDEQFF. CDR3 bases: TGTGCCAGCAGCTCAGTAGTGGATGAGCAGTTCTTC. Variable domain in full (rest from reference TRBV7-9 and TRBJ2-1): DTGVSQNPRHKITKRGQNVTFRCDPISEHNRLYWYRQTLGQGPEFLTYFQNEAQLEKSRLLSDRFSAERPKGSFSTLEIQRTEQGDSAMYLCASSSVVDEQFFGPGTRLTVL.

This clone occurred once. The J gene is TRBJ2-7, the V gene TRBV4-1; 9 bases are a match to TRBD1. The germline CDR1 and CDR2 sequences are MGHRA and YSYEKL. The CDR3 consists of 15 residues. Trimming took 1 base from V and 4 from J; bases not matched to a gene: 5. The CDR3 here is CASSQGGQGPYEQYF. CDR3 bases: TGCGCCAGCAGCCAAGGGGGACAGGGTCCGTACGAGCAGTACTTC.

In this sample, this clone turned up once. The chain carries TRBV5-6 and TRBJ2-7, with D possibly being TRBD2 (6 bases). Per the germline V gene, CDR1 is SGHDT and CDR2 is YYEEEE. Trimming cost V 2 bases and J 7 bases, with 16 bases left between them. CDR3 length: 14 residues. Here the CDR3 reads CASSLGTPSWEQYF. Here the CDR3 DNA reads TGTGCCAGCAGCTTAGGGACTCCTTCCTGGGAGCAGTACTTC.

DNA of the CDR3: TGTGCCAGCAGCCAAGATCCCCGGACAGGTTATAACTATGGCTACACCTTC. This translates into CASSQDPRTGYNYGYTF. The V and J genes are TRBV4-2 and TRBJ1-2; 7 bases line up with TRBD1. CDR1 is LGHNA, CDR2 YNFKEQ, per germline. The CDR3 is 17 amino acids. V trimming: 0 bases; J trimming: 1 base; junction bases outside the gene matches: 8.

The chain uses TRBV9 and TRBJ1-6; 8 positions match TRBD1. V was clipped by 6 bases and J by 7 bases; unmatched bases: 9. CDR1 is SGDLS and CDR2 is YYNGEE in the germline V gene. CDR3 size: 15 residues. CDR3 sequence reads: CASNRGGAPNSPLHF. The CDR3 region has the DNA TGTGCCAGCAACAGGGGGGGCGCCCCGAATTCACCCCTCCACTTT. Full variable domain (remainder filled in from reference TRBV9 and TRBJ1-6): DSGVTQTPKHLITATGQRVTLRCSPRSGDLSVYWYQQSLDQGLQFLIQYYNGEERAKGNILERFSAQQFPDLHSELNLSSLELGDSALYFCASNRGGAPNSPLHFGNGTRLTVT.

The V and J genes are TRBV11-2 and TRBJ1-6, with 7 bases matching TRBD1. J gave up 1 base and V 6 bases, and 6 bases lay outside the gene matches. The CDR3 totals 16 residues. CDR1 and CDR2 (germline): SGHAT, FQNNGV. The CDR3 loop reads CASRRQGRSYNSPLHF. The CDR3 bases are TGTGCCAGCAGACGACAGGGCAGGTCCTATAATTCACCCCTCCACTTT.

The V call is TRBV25-1, the J call TRBJ1-6; TRBD1 matches 11 bases. CDR1 is MGHDK, CDR2 SYGVNS, per germline. The CDR3 contains 15 residues. V lost 3 bases to trimming and J lost 8 bases; unmatched junction nucleotides: 3. The CDR3 loop reads CASSDWTGGDSPLHF. DNA for the CDR3: TGTGCCAGCAGTGATTGGACAGGGGGCGATTCACCCCTCCACTTT.

This chain links TRBV25-1 with TRBJ2-1; a weak D match, TRBD2 (6 bases). CDR1 is MGHDK, CDR2 SYGVNS, per germline. V was trimmed by 5 bases and J by 4 bases, leaving 9 bases between them. The CDR3 totals 13 residues. DNA for the CDR3: TGTGCCAGCAGTTGGGGGGAGTACAATGAGCAGTTCTTC. It yields the protein CASSWGEYNEQFF.

J is TRBJ2-3 and V is TRBV6-5; TRBD2 matches 9 bases. V was pared by 5 bases and J by 3 bases, with 6 bases of the junction left unmatched. CDR3 length equals 15 residues. The germline CDR1 and CDR2 sequences are MNHEY and SVGAGI. CDR3 coding DNA: TGTGCCAGCAGTAATTTAGCGGGAGTGACAGATACGCAGTATTTT. Amino acid sequence: CASSNLAGVTDTQYF.

The rearrangement joins TRBV27 to TRBJ2-5; tentatively, D is TRBD1 or TRBD2 (5 bases each). The V end was cut by 11 bases, the J end by 2 bases, with 18 bases between. Germline CDR1 MNHEY, CDR2 SMNVEV (reference sequence). CDR3 length: 14 amino acids. The CDR3 coding sequence is TGTGCCTCTGCAGGGACCGCGACTCAAGAGACCCAGTACTTC. Translation: CASAGTATQETQYF.

A word on this clone: This sample includes further DNA sequences coding for the same CDR3. The chain has TRBV4-1 and TRBJ2-1; a possible D gene is TRBD1 (6 bases). Trimming took 4 bases from V and 10 from J, leaving 8 bases between them. The CDR3 is made up of 11 amino acids. Per germline, CDR1 MGHRA and CDR2 YSYEKL. The CDR3 spells CASSPGQEQFF. DNA for the CDR3: TGCGCCAGCAGCCCTGGACAGGAGCAGTTCTTC.

The sample holds one count of this clone. V gene TRBV9 combines with J gene TRBJ1-2, with D unresolved. The CDR3 loop spans 16 amino acids. Trimming pared 5 bases from V and 3 bases from J, leaving 20 bases between. Germline CDR1 and CDR2: SGDLS and YYNGEE. The DNA for the CDR3 is TGTGCCAGCAGTTCCCCGGTCACGGGTTTGGACTATGGCTACACCTTC. Its protein is CASSSPVTGLDYGYTF.

This sequence joins TRBV2 and TRBJ2-7; D may be TRBD1 or TRBD2 (5 bases each). The ends were cut back, 3 bases at V and 0 bases at J, with 12 bases in the middle. Germline lookup yields CDR1 SNHLY and CDR2 FYNNEI. CDR3 length: 15 amino acids. The CDR3 sequence: CASSEGPLSSYEQYF. CDR3 coding DNA: TGTGCCAGCAGTGAGGGACCGCTGAGCTCCTACGAGCAGTACTTC.

This clone was seen a few times. This chain joins TRBV7-2 and TRBJ2-7, with TRBD2 identical over 9 bases. V dropped 5 bases and J dropped 6; count of bases not matched to a gene: 11. The CDR3 runs to 15 residues. Germline V CDR1 and CDR2: SGHTA, FQGNSA. The CDR3 is CASSPVAGAWLEQYF. CDR3 coding DNA: TGTGCCAGCAGCCCCGTAGCGGGAGCGTGGCTCGAGCAGTACTTC.

V is TRBV19 and J is TRBJ1-2; D gene unclear. CDR1 LNHDA and CDR2 SQIVND come from the germline V gene (reference sequence). This CDR3 has 13 amino acids. The V end was cut by 6 bases, the J end by 7 bases, with 15 bases between. CDR3 protein: CASSDFTRAGYTF. The CDR3 bases are TGTGCCAGTAGCGATTTCACCCGGGCTGGCTACACCTTC.

The chain couples TRBV28 to TRBJ2-2, with 7 bases that match TRBD1. V shed 2 bases and J 2 bases; nucleotides not matched to a gene: 8. This CDR3 comprises 17 residues. Germline assignment: CDR1 MDHEN and CDR2 SYDVKM. CDR3 sequence: CASSLDREAPNTGELFF. CDR3 DNA sequence: TGTGCCAGCAGTTTAGACAGGGAAGCCCCTAACACCGGGGAGCTGTTTTTT.

This clone appeared once. This chain uses TRBV6-4 with TRBJ1-4, with D perhaps TRBD1 (5 bases). In germline, CDR1 is MRHNA, CDR2 SNTAGT. The V end was cut by 4 bases, the J end by 8 bases, with 23 bases between. CDR3 size: 17 residues. Written as DNA, the CDR3 is TGTGCCAGCAGTGGTAGACGATGGACAAATTGTATGGAAAAACTGTTTTTT. Its protein is CASSGRRWTNCMEKLFF.